This T cell receptor beta chain originates from a study of shared clonotypes between healthy human individuals. At the level of the study: Each donor's CD4 naive and CD4 memory cells filled three plates apiece, CD8 naive two, and CD8 memory one. Points from the study as a whole: Shared across a handful of donors were roughly 5.3% of the naive CD4 clonotypes.

Per the study methods: Owing to the provision of junction-only sequences devoid of quality scores by immunoSEQ, filtering differed. Sequencing was performed with immunoSEQ multiplex PCR; in TCRdb, only in-frame clones are kept and a portion is missing. V and J calls and clone size are copied from that table; D and trimming were computed from the DNA. The sample shows hundreds of thousands of clones, 85% to 95% of them seen only once. To note about this clone: Its antigen is undetermined.

Germline CDR1 reads MDHEN; CDR2 reads SYDVKM. The CDR3 has 15 residues. V dropped 7 bases and J dropped 0 bases, with 12 bases sitting between them. CD45RO-negative CD8 cells positively selected for CCR7 made up the naive population, which excluded terminally differentiated effector memory CD45RA+ cells. The source of this sequence is a young woman in good health. This chain connects TRBV28 to TRBJ1-4; maybe TRBD1 (6 bases). The sequenced sample was naive CD8+ T cells sorted from blood. The CDR3 reads CASKRDTSTNEKLFF. In DNA form, the CDR3 reads TGTGCCAGCAAACGGGACACCTCAACTAATGAAAAACTGTTTTTT.